This T cell receptor (beta chain) was captured in a study of PD-1 blockade in classical Hodgkin lymphoma. Time point: cycle 4 day 1 (C4D1), after five to seven weeks of nivolumab. Autologous stem cell transplantation was followed by relapse in every patient, and brentuximab vedotin exposure varied. Sequencing used immunoSEQ multiplex PCR; TCRdb keeps in-frame clones, though not all of them. The profile shows tens of thousands of clones, around 80% of them singletons. Germline V gives CDR1 MNHNS, CDR2 SASEGT. Trimming cost V 4 bases and J 3 bases, with 10 bases left between them. The length of the CDR3 is 14 residues.

The gene calls are TRBV6-1 and TRBJ1-5; unclear D gene. The material sequenced was peripheral blood mononuclear cells (PBMCs), taken before the fourth cycle of nivolumab. The clonotype was recovered from a human donor with classical Hodgkin lymphoma. CDR3: CASSVELSNQPQHF. As DNA, the CDR3 is TGTGCCAGCAGTGTGGAGCTTTCCAATCAGCCCCAGCATTTT.